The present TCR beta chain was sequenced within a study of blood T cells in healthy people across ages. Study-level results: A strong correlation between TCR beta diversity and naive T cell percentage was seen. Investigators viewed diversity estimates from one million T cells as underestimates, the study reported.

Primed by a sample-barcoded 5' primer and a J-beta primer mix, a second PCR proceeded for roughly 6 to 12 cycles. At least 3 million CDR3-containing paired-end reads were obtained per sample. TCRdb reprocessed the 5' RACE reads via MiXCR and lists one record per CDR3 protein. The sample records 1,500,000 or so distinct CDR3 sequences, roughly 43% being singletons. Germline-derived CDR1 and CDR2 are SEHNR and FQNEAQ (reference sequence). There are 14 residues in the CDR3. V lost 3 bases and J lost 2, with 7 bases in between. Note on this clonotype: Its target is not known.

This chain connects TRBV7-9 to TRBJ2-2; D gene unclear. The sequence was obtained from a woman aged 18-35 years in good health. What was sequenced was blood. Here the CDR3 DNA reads TGTGCCAGCAGCTTTGACGCTAACACCGGGGAGCTGTTTTTT. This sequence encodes CASSFDANTGELFF.